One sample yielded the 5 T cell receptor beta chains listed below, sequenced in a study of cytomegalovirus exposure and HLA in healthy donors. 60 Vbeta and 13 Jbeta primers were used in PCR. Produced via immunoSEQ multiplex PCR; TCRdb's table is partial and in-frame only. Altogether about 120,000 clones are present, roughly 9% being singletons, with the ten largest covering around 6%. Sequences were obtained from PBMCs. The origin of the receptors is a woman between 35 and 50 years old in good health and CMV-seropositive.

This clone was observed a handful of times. CDR3 DNA sequence: TGTGCCAGCAGTTTATGGGCTAGCGGGGTTGACAAAAACATTCAGTACTTC. This gives the protein CASSLWASGVDKNIQYF. The rearrangement links TRBV28 to TRBJ2-4; 9 nucleotides align to TRBD2. V trimming: 0 bases; J trimming: 3 bases; junction bases outside the gene matches: 6. Germline values: CDR1 MDHEN, CDR2 SYDVKM. This CDR3 region has 17 residues.

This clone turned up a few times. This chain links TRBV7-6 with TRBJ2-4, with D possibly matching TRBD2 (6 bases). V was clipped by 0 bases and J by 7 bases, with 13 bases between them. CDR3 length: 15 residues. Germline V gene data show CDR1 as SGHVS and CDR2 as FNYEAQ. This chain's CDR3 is CASSLAGTPGNIQYF. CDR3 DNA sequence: TGTGCCAGCAGCTTAGCGGGGACTCCCGGGAACATTCAGTACTTC.

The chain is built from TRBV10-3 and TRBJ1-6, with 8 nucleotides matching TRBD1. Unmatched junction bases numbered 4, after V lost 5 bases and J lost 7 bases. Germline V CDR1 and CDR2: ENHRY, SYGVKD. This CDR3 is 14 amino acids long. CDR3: CAISPGQANSPLHF. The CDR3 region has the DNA TGTGCCATCAGTCCGGGACAGGCCAATTCACCCCTCCACTTT.

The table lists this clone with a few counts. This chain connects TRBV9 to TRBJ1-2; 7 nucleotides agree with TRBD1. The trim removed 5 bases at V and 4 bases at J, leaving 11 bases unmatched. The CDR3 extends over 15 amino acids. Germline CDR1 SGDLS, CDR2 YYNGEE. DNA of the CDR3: TGTGCCAGCAGACCCGACAGGGACTCAGTCTATGGCTACACCTTC. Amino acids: CASRPDRDSVYGYTF. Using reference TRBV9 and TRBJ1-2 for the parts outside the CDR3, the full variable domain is DSGVTQTPKHLITATGQRVTLRCSPRSGDLSVYWYQQSLDQGLQFLIQYYNGEERAKGNILERFSAQQFPDLHSELNLSSLELGDSALYFCASRPDRDSVYGYTFGSGTRLTVV.

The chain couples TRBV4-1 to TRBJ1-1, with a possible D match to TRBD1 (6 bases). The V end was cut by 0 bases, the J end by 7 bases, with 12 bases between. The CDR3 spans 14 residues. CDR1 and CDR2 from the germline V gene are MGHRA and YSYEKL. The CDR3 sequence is CASSQDMGGREAFF. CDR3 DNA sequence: TGCGCCAGCAGCCAAGATATGGGGGGGCGTGAAGCTTTCTTT.